Listed below are T cell receptor beta chains from one sample, sequenced in a study of shared clonotypes between healthy human individuals. Clones were sequenced by immunoSEQ multiplex PCR, and TCRdb holds only the in-frame ones, with some missing. The sample has roughly 520,000 clones, around 96% seen once. The sequencing input was naive CD4+ T cells sorted from blood. The source of these receptors is a woman in her twenties or thirties in good health. CDR3s include the opening cysteine and the closing phenylalanine or tryptophan. D genes are given only for firm matches. Some rows have no size entry. The others give once, few or many, or a class for an expanded clone.

TRBV28	.	TRBJ1-2	11	.	TGTGCCAGCGGTAGGGTGGACGGCTACACCTTC	CASGRVDGYTF
TRBV5-1	.	TRBJ1-4	15	once	TGCGCCAGCAGCTTGGTGGCAGGCACTAATGAAAAACTGTTTTTT	CASSLVAGTNEKLFF
TRBV7-9	.	TRBJ1-4	14	.	TGTGCCAGCAGCTTAGGTCTAACTAATGAAAAACTGTTTTTT	CASSLGLTNEKLFF
TRBV2	.	TRBJ2-4	16	.	TGTGCCAGCAGTGGAGGCAAAAACATAGCCAAAAACATTCAGTACTTC	CASSGGKNIAKNIQYF
TRBV18	.	TRBJ1-3	15	.	TGTGCCAGCTCACCACCGTCGAAAGAAGGAAACACCATATATTTT	CASSPPSKEGNTIYF
TRBV5-4	.	TRBJ2-1	16	.	TGTGCCAGCAGCTTTAAACGGGGGAGCTCCTACAATGAGCAGTTCTTC	CASSFKRGSSYNEQFF
TRBV29-1	TRBD2	TRBJ2-3	13	.	TGCAGCGGGGGGACTAGCGGCACAGATACGCAGTATTTT	CSGGTSGTDTQYF
TRBV28	.	TRBJ1-6	14	.	TGTGCCAGCACCACGGGACACTTGCTTTCGGCCCTCCACTTT	CASTTGHLLSALHF
TRBV23-1	TRBD1	TRBJ1-5	17	.	TGCGCCAGCATCCGCCCCGGGACAGGGTATAGCAATCAGCCCCAGCATTTT	CASIRPGTGYSNQPQHF
TRBV28	TRBD1	TRBJ2-7	14	.	TGTGCCACTACGACCGACAGGGGGCAATACGAGCAGTACTTC	CATTTDRGQYEQYF
TRBV5-1	TRBD1	TRBJ1-4	17	.	TGCGCCAGCAGCCCAGAACTAGGACAGGGGGATAATGAAAAACTGTTTTTT	CASSPELGQGDNEKLFF
TRBV15	TRBD1	TRBJ1-4	13	.	TGTGCCACAAGGGACAGGGGGCTCGAAAAACTGTTTTTT	CATRDRGLEKLFF
TRBV28	TRBD2	TRBJ2-7	18	.	TGTGCCAGCAGTCCCGGTTTTAGCGGGAGGCCCAGCTCCTACGAGCAGTACTTC	CASSPGFSGRPSSYEQYF
TRBV7-9	.	TRBJ2-1	14	.	TGTGCCACCCCTCTAGGGACGTCCTACAATGAGCAGTTCTTC	CATPLGTSYNEQFF
TRBV4-2	.	TRBJ2-7	16	.	TGTGCCAGCAGCCAAGATTTTAAGGGAAGCTCCTACGAGCAGTACTTC	CASSQDFKGSSYEQYF
TRBV11-2	.	TRBJ2-7	13	once	TGTGCCAGCAGGCCATCGGGCACCTACGAGCAGTACTTC	CASRPSGTYEQYF
TRBV5-4	.	TRBJ2-2	17	.	TGTGCCAGCAGCCCCAGTCAGTCTATTCGGGGTGCAGGGGAGCTGTTTTTT	CASSPSQSIRGAGELFF
TRBV25-1	.	TRBJ1-1	13	.	TGTGCCAGCAGTGACAGGGTTGTCAGTGAAGCTTTCTTT	CASSDRVVSEAFF
TRBV27	TRBD1	TRBJ1-5	14	once	TGTGCCAGCAGTTCAGGGACAGGGGCTGGTCCCCAGCATTTT	CASSSGTGAGPQHF
TRBV5-1	TRBD1	TRBJ1-2	14	once	TGCGCCAGCAGCAAGGACAGGTCCTACTATGGCTACACCTTC	CASSKDRSYYGYTF
TRBV5-1	TRBD2	TRBJ2-3	16	once	TGCGCCAGCAGCCCCGGACTAGCGGGAGGGACAGATACGCAGTATTTT	CASSPGLAGGTDTQYF
TRBV5-1	.	TRBJ1-4	16	.	TGCGCCAGTTCAACCCTTCCGGGACTTACTAATGAAAAACTGTTTTTT	CASSTLPGLTNEKLFF
TRBV29-1	TRBD2	TRBJ2-1	14	once	TGCAGCGGGACTAGCGGGGTTATATACAATGAGCAGTTCTTC	CSGTSGVIYNEQFF
TRBV28	.	TRBJ2-7	14	few	TGTGCCAGCAGTTTATTGGACAGCCCCTACGAGCAGTACTTC	CASSLLDSPYEQYF
TRBV9	.	TRBJ2-3	16	once	TGTGCCAGCAGCGTAGTATCCTCACAGGGATCCGATACGCAGTATTTT	CASSVVSSQGSDTQYF
TRBV18	.	TRBJ2-1	15	.	TGTGCCAGCTCACCACCAGGAGGGGATTACAATGAGCAGTTCTTC	CASSPPGGDYNEQFF
TRBV29-1	.	TRBJ2-5	12	.	TGCAGCGTTGTACAGGGAAGGGAGACCCAGTACTTC	CSVVQGRETQYF
TRBV28	.	TRBJ2-4	14	.	TGTGCCAGCACCCCAGGGGGGGCCGAAAACATTCAGTACTTC	CASTPGGAENIQYF